These 25 T cell receptor beta chains came from one sample sequenced in a study of blood T cells in healthy people across ages. The authors ran a second PCR of roughly 7 to 11 cycles using a sample-barcoded 5' primer and a J-beta primer mix. A single record per CDR3 protein comes from TCRdb applying MiXCR to the 5' RACE reads. The sample shows 700,000 to 900,000 distinct CDR3 sequences, 25% to 30% of them seen only once. The same specimen was also included in a second study, on T cells of mothers and their children.

Sequencing used blood. These receptors were taken from a boy aged 10-17 years in good health.

The chain recombines TRBV10-3 with TRBJ2-5, with D uncertain. TRBJ2-1 explains the end of the DNA better; the J call may be wrong. The CDR3 totals 15 residues. Per germline, CDR1 ENHRY and CDR2 SYGVKD. The CDR3 coding sequence is TGTGCCATCAGCAACCTGACCGGGCCGAACAATGAGCAGTTCTTC. Translating it yields CAISNLTGPNNEQFF.

The V call is TRBV6-2 or TRBV6-3, the J call TRBJ1-2; possibly TRBD1 for D (6 bases). V dropped 5 bases and J dropped 3 bases, with 13 bases sitting between them. The CDR3 is made up of 14 amino acids. CDR1 and CDR2 (germline): MNHEY, SVGEGT. CDR3 nucleotide sequence: TGTGCCAGCAGTACTCGGGGGGCGGACTATGGCTACACCTTC. Amino acid sequence: CASSTRGADYGYTF.

The CDR3: CSARVEETQYF. The CDR3 DNA follows: TGCAGTGCTAGAGTGGAGGAGACCCAGTACTTC. This chain uses TRBV20-1 with TRBJ2-1; D is ambiguous. The DNA end lines up better with TRBJ2-5; the J call may be wrong. Germline CDR1 reads DFQATT; CDR2 reads SNEGSKA (reference sequence). The CDR3 is made up of 11 amino acids.

This clonotype was picked up a small number of times. The gene calls are TRBV7-9 and TRBJ2-7; D is unresolved. Germline loops: CDR1 SEHNR, CDR2 FQNEAQ (reference sequence). The CDR3 has 13 amino acids. V dropped 11 bases and J dropped 2 bases, with 16 bases sitting between them. Here the CDR3 reads CALSRTETYEQYF. In DNA, the CDR3 is TGTGCCTTAAGTCGGACGGAGACCTACGAGCAGTACTTC.

CDR3 nucleotides: TGTGCCAGCAGCGTTCTCGGAGACACTGAAGCTTTCTTT. Its protein is CASSVLGDTEAFF. The chain recombines TRBV9 with TRBJ1-1; no firm D call. Trimming took 2 bases from V and 3 from J, leaving 8 bases between them. This CDR3 has 13 amino acids. Germline loops: CDR1 SGDLS, CDR2 YYNGEE.

This clonotype has a handful of counts. The chain joins TRBV29-1 to TRBJ2-6; a weak D match, TRBD1 (6 bases). CDR3 length equals 15 residues. V was clipped by 6 bases and J by 0 bases, with 12 bases between them. Germline values: CDR1 SQVTM, CDR2 ANQGSEA. CDR3 coding DNA: TGCAGCGTGGGCGACAGGTTCTCTGGGGCCAACGTCCTGACTTTC. Translated, it gives CSVGDRFSGANVLTF.

The table lists this clonotype with a few counts. The chain joins TRBV6-2 or TRBV6-3 to TRBJ2-7; 8 bases match TRBD1. J lost 5 bases, V lost 2 bases, and 11 bases had no gene match. Germline CDR1 is MNHEY and CDR2 is SVGEGT. The CDR3 extends over 16 amino acids. CDR3 loop: CASSYRSKDRENEQYF. The CDR3 nucleotides are TGTGCCAGCAGTTACAGATCGAAGGACAGGGAAAACGAGCAGTACTTC.

This chain joins TRBV10-3 and TRBJ2-5; D is perhaps TRBD1 (6 bases). Germline values: CDR1 ENHRY, CDR2 SYGVKD. The CDR3 runs to 16 residues. V lost 3 bases and J 5 bases, leaving 19 bases between the germline ends. CDR3 sequence: CAISDTSGTQGETQYF. Written as DNA, the CDR3 is TGTGCCATCAGTGACACTTCGGGGACCCAGGGGGAGACCCAGTACTTC.

This clonotype was recorded a few times. CDR3 DNA: TGTGCCAGCAGCTTCAAGAGCGGGTTTCTGGCCACCGGGGAGCTGTTTTTT. This translates into CASSFKSGFLATGELFF. The gene calls are TRBV14 and TRBJ2-2; D is possibly TRBD2 (6 bases). Trimming left V 5 bases short and J 4 bases short, with 20 bases between. The CDR3 runs 17 residues. Germline V CDR1 and CDR2: SGHDN, FVKESK.

The V gene is TRBV23-1, the J gene TRBJ2-7, with D unclear. TRBV23-1 is flagged as an ORF with uncertain function. The CDR3 sequence is 13 residues long. Trimming pared 6 bases from V and 3 bases from J, leaving 12 bases between. This CDR3 reads CASRETLCYEQYF. The CDR3 nucleotides read TGCGCCAGCAGGGAGACACTTTGCTACGAGCAGTACTTC.

This clonotype was counted only a few times. The chain has TRBV2 and TRBJ2-5, with a tentative D call TRBD2 (6 bases). The J call may be incorrect, as the DNA end agrees better with TRBJ2-1. Germline V gene lookup returns CDR1 SNHLY and CDR2 FYNNEI. This CDR3 region has 13 residues. The CDR3 region has the DNA TGTGCCAGCATCGCTCGGGGGTACGATGAGCAGTTCTTC. It specifies CASIARGYDEQFF.

Only a few counts were recorded for this clonotype. The chain couples TRBV3-1 to TRBJ2-5; 10 bases fit TRBD1. Gene TRBJ2-7 matches the end of the DNA better, so the J call may be wrong. Germline CDR1 is LGHDT and CDR2 is YNNKEL (reference sequence). CDR3 length: 15 residues. The CDR3 here is CASSDRGTGAYEQYF. Here the CDR3 DNA reads TGTGCCAGCAGCGACAGAGGGACAGGGGCTTACGAGCAGTACTTC.

The V call is TRBV12-3 or TRBV12-4, the J call TRBJ2-5, with D possibly TRBD2 on 5 matching bases. Trimming cost V 0 bases and J 5 bases, with 16 bases left between them. The CDR3 is made up of 16 amino acids. The CDR3 here is CASSLALASGLETQYF. DNA of the CDR3: TGTGCCAGCAGTTTAGCGCTTGCCAGCGGTCTCGAGACCCAGTACTTC.

V gene TRBV12-3 or TRBV12-4 combines with J gene TRBJ2-5; maybe TRBD2 (6 bases). Trimming took 8 bases from V and 5 from J, leaving 12 bases between them. The CDR3 loop spans 12 amino acids. The CDR3 is CASGPGRETQYF. The CDR3 DNA reads as TGTGCCAGCGGCCCGGGGAGGGAGACCCAGTACTTC.

The table lists this clonotype with many counts. The CDR3: CAISPHGDGETDTQYF. Written as DNA, the CDR3 is TGTGCCATCAGTCCCCACGGGGACGGAGAGACAGATACGCAGTATTTT. The V gene is TRBV10-3, the J gene TRBJ2-3; possibly TRBD1 or TRBD2 for D (5 bases each). The CDR3 length is 16 residues. Germline-derived CDR1 and CDR2 are ENHRY and SYGVKD. Trimming took off 5 bases at V and 3 bases at J, with 18 bases between the two ends.

This clonotype was observed once. CDR3 nucleotides: TGCGCCAGCAGTGTGGTCAGGGATGAGCAGTTCTTC. Protein product: CASSVVRDEQFF. The rearrangement joins TRBV10-1 to TRBJ2-1; tentative D call: TRBD1 (5 bases). This CDR3 contains 12 residues. Germline lookup yields CDR1 WNHNN and CDR2 SYGVQD (reference sequence). V gave up 4 bases and J gave up 8 bases, with 9 bases separating them.

This clonotype was detected a few times. V usage is TRBV5-1 and J usage is TRBJ2-2; 7 bases match TRBD1. The germline CDR1 and CDR2 sequences are SGHRS and YFSETQ. V lost 9 bases and J lost 3; bases outside the gene matches: 11. This CDR3 comprises 15 residues. DNA of the CDR3: TGCGCCACCTCGGAAGGGGGCCGCTACACCGGGGAGCTGTTTTTT. Translation: CATSEGGRYTGELFF.

A word on this clonotype: The junction departs from the called germline gene at one end, perhaps through a read error. The chain uses TRBV7-2 and TRBJ2-5, with TRBD2 matching 9 bases. This CDR3 comprises 15 residues. Germline V gene sequence: CDR1 SGHTA, CDR2 FQGNSA. The CDR3 region has the DNA TGTGCCAGCAGCCGCCCAGCGGGGGGACAAGAGACCCAGTCCTTC. Translating it yields CASSRPAGGQETQSF.

This chain connects TRBV10-3 to TRBJ1-1; D gene uncertain. The V and J ends lost 7 bases and 6 bases respectively, with 15 bases between them. The CDR3 has 13 residues. Looked up from germline, CDR1 is ENHRY and CDR2 is SYGVKD. CDR3 amino acids: CAITPMTGAEAFF. CDR3 DNA: TGTGCCATCACCCCTATGACGGGTGCTGAAGCTTTCTTT.

This clonotype was counted a few times. The genes are TRBV5-1 and TRBJ2-5; unclear D gene. The J call may be mistaken, given a closer DNA end match to TRBJ2-1. The length of the CDR3 is 16 residues. CDR1 is SGHRS, CDR2 YFSETQ, per germline. CDR3 loop: CASSLGHRVTYNEQFF. For the CDR3, the DNA is TGCGCCAGCAGCTTGGGACACCGGGTAACCTACAATGAGCAGTTCTTC.

This clonotype was found a few times. The CDR3 DNA sequence: TGCAGCGCTACCCCCGGGAAAGTGTCTAATGAAAAACTGTTTTTT. The encoded protein is CSATPGKVSNEKLFF. The J gene is TRBJ1-4, the V gene TRBV29-1; D gene unclear. CDR1 SQVTM and CDR2 ANQGSEA come from the germline V gene. Trimming cost V 7 bases and J 3 bases, with 18 bases left between them. The CDR3 is made up of 15 amino acids.

The chain joins TRBV12-3 or TRBV12-4 to TRBJ2-3; 14 bases are a match to TRBD2. The CDR3 has 17 amino acids. The V segment lost 5 bases and the J segment 2 bases; nucleotides outside the gene matches: 6. The CDR3 bases are TGTGCCAGCAGTCCCGGGACTAGCGGGGGCGCCACAGATACGCAGTATTTT. It specifies CASSPGTSGGATDTQYF.

Details on this clonotype: Germline is not matched at one junction end, which may reflect a read error. This sequence joins TRBV5-1 and TRBJ2-5; TRBD2 aligns across 7 bases. Looked up from germline, CDR1 is SGHRS and CDR2 is YFSETQ. The length of the CDR3 is 12 residues. The CDR3 loop is CVSSLAEETQYF. The CDR3 coding sequence is TGCGTCAGCAGCCTAGCGGAAGAGACCCAGTACTTC.

J is TRBJ1-4 and V is TRBV6-6, with TRBD1 identical over 10 bases. V shed 2 bases and J 7 bases; nucleotides not matched to a gene: 7. Per germline, CDR1 MNHNY and CDR2 SVGAGI (reference sequence). The CDR3 is 16 amino acids. The CDR3 DNA sequence: TGTGCCAGCAGTTACCCACCGGACAGGGGGGCTGAAAAACTGTTTTTT. Translation: CASSYPPDRGAEKLFF.

The chain links TRBV20-1 to TRBJ2-5; D may match TRBD1 or TRBD2 (5 bases each). The CDR3 sequence is 14 residues long. Germline V gives CDR1 DFQATT, CDR2 SNEGSKA (reference sequence). The V and J ends lost 6 bases and 5 bases respectively, with 19 bases between them. CDR3 in DNA: TGCAGTGCCTTCTCAGGGTTTTGGGGGGAGACCCAGTACTTC. It encodes CSAFSGFWGETQYF.